Listed below are T cell receptor beta chains from one sample, sequenced in a study of T cell responses to AZD1222 COVID-19 vaccine. Using immunoSEQ multiplex PCR, the repertoire was profiled, and TCRdb retains in-frame clones only, with some absent. The table includes approximately 170,000 clones, around 92% detected once. The sequencing here drew on peripheral blood, taken 28 days after the second AZD1222 dose. Receptors were obtained from an adult who received the AZD1222 COVID-19 vaccine. Both conserved end residues are part of each CDR3. D genes are given only for firm matches. Clone size is given for some rows only: seen once, a few or many times, or a class if the clone is expanded.

cdr3_aa cdr3_nt d_call v_call clone_size j_call
CASSLLPGQGARGRTEAFF TGTGCCAGCTCACTTCTCCCGGGACAGGGGGCGAGGGGTCGGACTGAAGCTTTCTTT TRBD1 TRBV18 . TRBJ1-1
CSATTGDEQYF TGCAGTGCCACCACAGGGGACGAGCAGTACTTC TRBD1 TRBV20-1 . TRBJ2-7
CASSPRLGDSYNEQFF TGTGCCAGCAGCCCCCGCCTGGGGGACTCCTACAATGAGCAGTTCTTC . TRBV9 . TRBJ2-1
CASSPPGWADYGYTF TGCGCCAGCAGCCCACCCGGGTGGGCGGACTATGGCTACACCTTC . TRBV5-1 . TRBJ1-2
CASSPDRAYSPLHF TGTGCCAGCAGCCCTGACAGGGCGTATTCACCCCTCCACTTT TRBD1 TRBV5-4 . TRBJ1-6
CASSLGEGNGYTF TGTGCCAGCAGTTTAGGGGAGGGGAATGGCTACACCTTC . TRBV12-3/TRBV12-4 . TRBJ1-2
CASSLAAGVGAFF TGTGCCAGCAGTTTAGCAGCTGGGGTCGGAGCTTTCTTT . TRBV12-3/TRBV12-4 few TRBJ1-1
CASSSTSGGTGELFF TGTGCCAGCAGCTCCACGAGCGGGGGTACCGGGGAGCTGTTTTTT TRBD2 TRBV7-2 . TRBJ2-2
CASSHSPPGESSYNEQFF TGTGCCAGCAGCCACTCCCCGCCGGGGGAGAGCTCCTACAATGAGCAGTTCTTC . TRBV3-1/TRBV3-2 . TRBJ2-1
CASSLGLNTEAFF TGTGCCAGCAGCTTGGGTTTGAACACTGAAGCTTTCTTT . TRBV11-1 . TRBJ1-1
CASSLRGGVGEKLFF TGTGCCAGCAGCCTCCGGGGAGGGGTTGGCGAAAAACTGTTTTTT . TRBV11-2 . TRBJ1-4
CASSVGVQGQETQYF TGTGCCAGCAGCGTAGGGGTACAGGGTCAAGAGACCCAGTACTTC . TRBV9 . TRBJ2-5
CASSQDLSGDLNTEAFF TGTGCCAGCAGCCAAGATCTTTCAGGGGACTTGAACACTGAAGCTTTCTTT . TRBV3-1/TRBV3-2 . TRBJ1-1
CASSGGTSGGHEQYF TGTGCCAGCAGCGGGGGGACTAGCGGGGGCCACGAGCAGTACTTC TRBD2 TRBV7-8 . TRBJ2-7
CASSLQINTEAFF TGTGCCAGCAGCTTACAGATTAACACTGAAGCTTTCTTT . TRBV11-2 . TRBJ1-1
CASSSEDRGLEAFF TGTGCCAGCAGCTCAGAGGACCGGGGATTGGAAGCTTTCTTT . TRBV5-6 . TRBJ1-1
CARTPATYEQYF TGTGCCAGAACACCAGCGACCTACGAGCAGTACTTC . TRBV19 . TRBJ2-7
CASSSTPEREKLFF TGCGCCAGCAGCTCCACTCCCGAGAGGGAAAAACTGTTTTTT . TRBV5-1 . TRBJ1-4
CSASPDTGETQYF TGCAGTGCTAGTCCGGACACCGGAGAGACCCAGTACTTC . TRBV20-1 . TRBJ2-5
CASSPVAGAITEAFF TGCGCCAGCAGCCCGGTTGCGGGGGCGATCACTGAAGCTTTCTTT . TRBV5-1 few TRBJ1-1
CASSPDRGNVPDTQYF TGTGCCAGTAGTCCGGACAGGGGTAATGTACCAGATACGCAGTATTTT TRBD1 TRBV19 . TRBJ2-3
CASSRPSLRGGTGTEAFF TGTGCCAGCAGCAGACCCAGCTTGCGGGGAGGGACGGGAACTGAAGCTTTCTTT . TRBV3-1/TRBV3-2 . TRBJ1-1
CASSQETGANQPQHF TGCGCCAGCAGCCAAGAGACGGGGGCCAATCAGCCCCAGCATTTT . TRBV4-1 . TRBJ1-5
CASSQGGNQPQHF TGTGCCAGCAGCCAAGGGGGCAATCAGCCCCAGCATTTT . TRBV3-1/TRBV3-2 . TRBJ1-5
CASSEFWTAMNTEAFF TGTGCCAGCAGTGAATTCTGGACAGCCATGAACACTGAAGCTTTCTTT . TRBV2 once TRBJ1-1
CAISGGGDRKAFF TGTGCCATCTCTGGGGGCGGAGACCGAAAAGCTTTCTTT . TRBV10-3 . TRBJ1-1
CASSIHWTGQGINSGANVLTF TGTGCCAGTAGTATACATTGGACCGGACAGGGAATTAACTCTGGGGCCAACGTCCTGACTTTC TRBD1 TRBV19 few TRBJ2-6
CAGTGGTPNYGYTF TGTGCCGGGACAGGGGGAACCCCTAACTATGGCTACACCTTC TRBD1 TRBV27 . TRBJ1-2
CASSQTGDEAFF TGTGCCAGCAGTCAGACAGGGGATGAAGCTTTCTTT TRBD1 TRBV3-1/TRBV3-2 . TRBJ1-1
CASSYSRAARTQHF TGTGCCAGCAGTTACTCGAGGGCGGCGAGGACCCAGCATTTT . TRBV6-5 . TRBJ1-5
CASSINDGGTEAFF TGTGCCAGTAGTATCAACGACGGGGGCACTGAAGCTTTCTTT . TRBV19 . TRBJ1-1
CASSLDLRRTGDGYTF TGTGCCAGCAGCTTAGACCTACGGCGGACAGGAGATGGCTACACCTTC TRBD1 TRBV7-9 . TRBJ1-2
CASSPGGEEPDGSYTF TGTGCCAGCTCTCCAGGGGGCGAGGAACCCGATGGTAGCTACACCTTC TRBD1 TRBV7-9 . TRBJ1-2
CAISESRRQGTGELFF TGTGCCATCAGTGAGTCGAGGAGGCAAGGAACCGGGGAGCTGTTTTTT . TRBV10-3 . TRBJ2-2
CASSFATQNGYTF TGTGCCAGCAGCTTCGCGACACAGAATGGCTACACCTTC . TRBV7-9 . TRBJ1-2
CASSQGQGANSPLHF TGCGCCAGCAGCCAAGGACAGGGGGCCAACTCACCCCTCCACTTT TRBD1 TRBV4-1 . TRBJ1-6
CASSPSFYNEQFF TGTGCCAGCAGCCCCAGTTTCTACAATGAGCAGTTCTTC . TRBV14 . TRBJ2-1
CASKVGGTVHQPQHF TGTGCCAGTAAAGTTGGCGGGACAGTCCATCAGCCCCAGCATTTT TRBD1 TRBV19 . TRBJ1-5
CATYRMNYGYTF TGTGCCACCTACAGGATGAACTACGGCTACACCTTC . TRBV10-3 . TRBJ1-2
CASSPAVSTNEKLFF TGTGCCAGCAGCCCCGCAGTCTCAACTAATGAAAAACTGTTTTTT . TRBV5-4 . TRBJ1-4
CASSPAGNQPQHF TGTGCCAGCTCACCAGCCGGAAATCAGCCCCAGCATTTT . TRBV18 . TRBJ1-5
CASSQEWGVRRTEAFF TGTGCCAGCAGCCAAGAATGGGGGGTGAGAAGAACTGAAGCTTTCTTT . TRBV3-1/TRBV3-2 . TRBJ1-1
CASSLEASSFYEQYF TGTGCCAGCAGCTTAGAGGCCAGTTCCTTCTACGAGCAGTACTTC . TRBV7-8 . TRBJ2-7
CSVGQGGDSPLHF TGCAGCGTTGGACAGGGTGGAGATTCACCCCTCCACTTT TRBD1 TRBV29-1 . TRBJ1-6
CAGGPYQETQYF TGTGCCGGTGGTCCGTACCAAGAGACCCAGTACTTC . TRBV2 . TRBJ2-5
CATRVGVANTGELFF TGTGCCACCAGGGTAGGGGTCGCGAACACCGGGGAGCTGTTTTTT . TRBV15 . TRBJ2-2
CASSRTGSNQPQHF TGTGCCAGCAGCAGGACAGGCAGCAATCAGCCCCAGCATTTT TRBD1 TRBV5-6 . TRBJ1-5
CASSLGAGVSNQPQHF TGTGCCAGCAGCTTAGGGGCAGGGGTTAGCAATCAGCCCCAGCATTTT . TRBV7-9 . TRBJ1-5
CASSLSQGPSYNEQFF TGTGCCAGCAGTTTATCGCAGGGCCCGTCCTACAATGAGCAGTTCTTC . TRBV27 . TRBJ2-1
CASSHLSHGTGGDTEAFF TGCGCCAGCAGCCATCTCTCCCACGGGACAGGGGGTGACACTGAAGCTTTCTTT TRBD1 TRBV4-1 . TRBJ1-1
CASSQGARTEAFF TGTGCCAGCAGCCAGGGGGCGCGTACTGAAGCTTTCTTT . TRBV14 few TRBJ1-1
CAWSGDGKLFF TGTGCCTGGAGCGGAGATGGAAAACTGTTTTTT . TRBV30 . TRBJ1-4
CASSPQVRESGELFF TGTGCCAGCAGCCCACAGGTCCGGGAAAGTGGGGAGCTGTTTTTT . TRBV7-3 . TRBJ2-2
CASNLNTGTGTEKLFF TGTGCCAGCAACTTAAATACCGGGACAGGGACCGAAAAACTGTTTTTT TRBD1 TRBV7-8 . TRBJ1-4